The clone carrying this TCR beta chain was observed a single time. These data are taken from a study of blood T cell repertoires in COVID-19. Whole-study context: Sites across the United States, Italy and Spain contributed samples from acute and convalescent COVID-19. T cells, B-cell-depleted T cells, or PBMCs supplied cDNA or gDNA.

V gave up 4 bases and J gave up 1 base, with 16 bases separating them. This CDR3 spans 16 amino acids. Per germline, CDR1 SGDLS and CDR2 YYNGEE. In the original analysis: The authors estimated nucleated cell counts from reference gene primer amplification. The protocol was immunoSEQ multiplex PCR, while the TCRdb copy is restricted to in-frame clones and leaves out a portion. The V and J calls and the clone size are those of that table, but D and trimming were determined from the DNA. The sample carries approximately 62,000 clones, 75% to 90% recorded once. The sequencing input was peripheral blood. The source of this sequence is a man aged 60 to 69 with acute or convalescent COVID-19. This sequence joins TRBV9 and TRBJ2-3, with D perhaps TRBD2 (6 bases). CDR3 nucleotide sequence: TGTGCCAGCAGCCTAAGGTCACAGCGGGGCACAGATACGCAGTATTTT. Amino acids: CASSLRSQRGTDTQYF. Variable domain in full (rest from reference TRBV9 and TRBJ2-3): DSGVTQTPKHLITATGQRVTLRCSPRSGDLSVYWYQQSLDQGLQFLIQYYNGEERAKGNILERFSAQQFPDLHSELNLSSLELGDSALYFCASSLRSQRGTDTQYFGPGTRLTVL.